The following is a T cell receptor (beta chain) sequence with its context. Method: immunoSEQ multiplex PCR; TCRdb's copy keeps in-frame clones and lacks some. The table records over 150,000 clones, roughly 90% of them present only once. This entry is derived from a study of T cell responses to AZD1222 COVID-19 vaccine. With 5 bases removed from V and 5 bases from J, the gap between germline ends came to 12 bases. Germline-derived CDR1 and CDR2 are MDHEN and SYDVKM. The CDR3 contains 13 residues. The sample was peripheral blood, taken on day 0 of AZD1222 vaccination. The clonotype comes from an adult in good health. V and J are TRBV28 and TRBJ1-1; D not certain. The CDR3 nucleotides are TGTGCCAGCAGTGGAAAATGGAGAACTGAAGCTTTCTTT. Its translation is CASSGKWRTEAFF.